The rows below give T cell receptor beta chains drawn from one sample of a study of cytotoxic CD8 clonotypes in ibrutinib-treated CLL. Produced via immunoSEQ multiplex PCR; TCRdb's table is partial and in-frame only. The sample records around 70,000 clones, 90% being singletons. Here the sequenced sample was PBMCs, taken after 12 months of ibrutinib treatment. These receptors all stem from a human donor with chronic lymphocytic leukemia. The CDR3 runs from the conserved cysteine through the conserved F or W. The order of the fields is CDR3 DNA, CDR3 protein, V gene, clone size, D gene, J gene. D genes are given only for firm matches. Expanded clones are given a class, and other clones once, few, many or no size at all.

DNA: TGTGCCAGCAGAAGCATGATGAGGGGTCACGGGACCCAGTACTTC
CDR3: CASRSMMRGHGTQYF
V: TRBV27
size: .
D: .
J: TRBJ2-5

DNA: TGCGCCAGCAGCTTGGCTGGGAAGGAGACCCAGTACTTC
CDR3: CASSLAGKETQYF
V: TRBV5-1
size: .
D: .
J: TRBJ2-5

DNA: TGTGCCAGCAGCTTTACTCATGAAAAACTGTTTTTT
CDR3: CASSFTHEKLFF
V: TRBV7-9
size: .
D: .
J: TRBJ1-4

DNA: TGTGCCAGCAGCGGAGGGAGCTCCTACAATGAGCAGTTCTTC
CDR3: CASSGGSSYNEQFF
V: TRBV9
size: .
D: .
J: TRBJ2-1

DNA: TGCGCCAGCAGCATCTCCGGGGGCGGGAACCGCCAAGAGACCCAGTACTTC
CDR3: CASSISGGGNRQETQYF
V: TRBV5-1
size: .
D: .
J: TRBJ2-5

DNA: TGTGCCAGCAGCCAAGCGGGACGGTTGGGTGAGCAGTTCTTC
CDR3: CASSQAGRLGEQFF
V: TRBV4-2
size: .
D: .
J: TRBJ2-1

DNA: TGTGCCACCGGGGCGCTAGGGGGAGCGGGAGACCGGGAGACCCAGTACTTC
CDR3: CATGALGGAGDRETQYF
V: TRBV2
size: .
D: TRBD2
J: TRBJ2-5

DNA: TGTGCCAGCATGTCAGTCTTAGCCAAAAACATTCAGTACTTC
CDR3: CASMSVLAKNIQYF
V: TRBV2
size: .
D: .
J: TRBJ2-4

DNA: TGTGCCAGCAGTTTAGGGATGGATGGCTACACCTTC
CDR3: CASSLGMDGYTF
V: TRBV6-5
size: .
D: .
J: TRBJ1-2

DNA: TGTGCCAGCAGCCGTCGGAACACTGAAGCTTTCTTT
CDR3: CASSRRNTEAFF
V: TRBV11-3
size: .
D: .
J: TRBJ1-1

DNA: TGTGCCAGCAGTGAAACAGGGGGCGGCAATCAGCCCCAGCATTTT
CDR3: CASSETGGGNQPQHF
V: TRBV2
size: .
D: TRBD1
J: TRBJ1-5

DNA: TGTGCCAGCAGCAATCCGGGACTGGCCGCATACGAGCAGTACTTC
CDR3: CASSNPGLAAYEQYF
V: TRBV14
size: once
D: .
J: TRBJ2-7

DNA: TGTGCCAGCAGCGTAGTCGAGGCCGGCTATGGCTACACCTTC
CDR3: CASSVVEAGYGYTF
V: TRBV9
size: .
D: .
J: TRBJ1-2

DNA: TGTGCCAGCAGCCCACACCTTGGACTAGCCCCAGAAAACGAGCAGTACTTC
CDR3: CASSPHLGLAPENEQYF
V: TRBV7-6
size: .
D: TRBD2
J: TRBJ2-7

DNA: TGCGCCAGCAGTAGCCAGTCGAACACTGAAGCTTTCTTT
CDR3: CASSSQSNTEAFF
V: TRBV5-1
size: .
D: .
J: TRBJ1-1

DNA: TGTGCCAGCAGCTTTGAGGACAGGGGAGAGACCCAGTACTTC
CDR3: CASSFEDRGETQYF
V: TRBV7-9
size: .
D: TRBD1
J: TRBJ2-5

DNA: TGTGCCATCAGTCCGGGACAGGGAAAATCCTACGAGCAGTACTTC
CDR3: CAISPGQGKSYEQYF
V: TRBV10-3
size: .
D: TRBD1
J: TRBJ2-7

DNA: TGTGCCTGGAGTGTAGGGACAGGGCCCGTTCGGAATGAGCAGTTCTTC
CDR3: CAWSVGTGPVRNEQFF
V: TRBV30
size: .
D: TRBD1
J: TRBJ2-1